Shown below are 23 T cell receptor beta chains from a single sample sequenced in a study of blood T cell repertoires in COVID-19. The repertoire was sequenced with immunoSEQ multiplex PCR; TCRdb's copy has only in-frame clones and lacks some. The sample carries some 120,000 clones, over 75% recorded once. Sequenced input: peripheral blood. These receptors were obtained from a man older than 75 with active or convalescent COVID-19.

The rearrangement joins TRBV5-6 to TRBJ2-5; TRBD1 matches at 7 bases. The CDR3 consists of 17 residues. Looked up from germline, CDR1 is SGHDT and CDR2 is YYEEEE. The junction had 11 bases not matched to a gene; V was cut back by 2 bases and J by 1 base. In DNA, the CDR3 is TGTGCCAGCAGCTTCACCAGACAGACAGGGAGCCAAGAGACCCAGTACTTC. Amino acid sequence: CASSFTRQTGSQETQYF.

V usage is TRBV6-4 and J usage is TRBJ2-3; 8 nucleotides match TRBD2. The germline gives CDR1 MRHNA, CDR2 SNTAGT. CDR3 length equals 15 residues. V lost 3 bases, J lost 2 bases, and 4 bases stayed unmatched. CDR3 in amino acids: CASSDTGGLTDTQYF. The CDR3 coding sequence is TGTGCCAGCAGTGATACGGGAGGGCTCACAGATACGCAGTATTTT.

The chain recombines TRBV4-3 with TRBJ1-2, with 10 nucleotides matching TRBD1. J lost 5 bases, V lost 2 bases, and 5 bases had no gene match. CDR1 is LGHNA and CDR2 is YSLEER in the germline V gene. The CDR3 is 15 amino acids. The chain's CDR3 is CASSQQTGQGYGYTF. Written as DNA, the CDR3 is TGCGCCAGCAGCCAACAAACGGGACAGGGGTATGGCTACACCTTC.

Of note for this clone: Other DNA sequences in this sample translate to the same CDR3. The CDR3 bases are TGTGCCAGCTCACTAGGACAGGGGAATTCACCCCTCCACTTT. Translated, it gives CASSLGQGNSPLHF. The V gene is TRBV18, the J gene TRBJ1-6; 9 positions match TRBD1. Trimming removed 4 bases from V and 7 bases from J; junction bases left unmatched: 2. The CDR3 totals 14 residues. Germline V gene data show CDR1 as KGHSH and CDR2 as LQKENI.

This clone was seen a handful of times. V is TRBV10-3 and J is TRBJ2-2, with 7 bases matching TRBD1. CDR1 is ENHRY and CDR2 is SYGVKD in the germline V gene. The CDR3 sequence is 17 residues long. The V gene end was trimmed by 8 bases and the J gene end by 0 bases; junction bases not matched to a gene: 12. The CDR3 DNA sequence: TGTGCCATCCTGTCTAGATCCGGGACAGCGAACACCGGGGAGCTGTTTTTT. Translated, it gives CAILSRSGTANTGELFF.

J is TRBJ1-3 and V is TRBV11-3, with D perhaps matching TRBD1 (6 bases). Trimming cost V 5 bases and J 6 bases, with 20 bases left between them. Germline V CDR1 and CDR2: SGHNT, YENEEA. The CDR3 loop spans 16 amino acids. This CDR3 reads CASSPLTGNRQNTIYF. The CDR3 region has the DNA TGTGCCAGCAGCCCCCTGACAGGAAATCGTCAAAACACCATATATTTT.

V usage is TRBV27 and J usage is TRBJ2-3; D remains unclear. The germline V gene encodes CDR1 MNHEY and CDR2 SMNVEV (reference sequence). Trimming cost V 5 bases and J 0 bases, with 6 bases left between them. The CDR3 spans 13 residues. The CDR3 sequence: CASSLRSTDTQYF. The CDR3 DNA is TGTGCCAGCAGTCTCCGTAGCACAGATACGCAGTATTTT.

As concerns this clone: Other DNA sequences within the sample encode an identical CDR3. The chain is built from TRBV6-5 and TRBJ1-5, with 7 bases identical to TRBD1. J gave up 1 base and V 0 bases, and 0 bases lay outside the gene matches. Germline-derived CDR1 and CDR2 are MNHEY and SVGAGI. The CDR3 is 15 amino acids. This CDR3 reads CASSYSRGSNQPQHF. As DNA, the CDR3 is TGTGCCAGCAGTTACTCCAGGGGGAGCAATCAGCCCCAGCATTTT.

This chain's CDR3 is CAWSVRTGLAGGSTDTQYF. Written as DNA, the CDR3 is TGTGCCTGGAGTGTACGTACGGGACTAGCGGGGGGGAGCACAGATACGCAGTATTTT. The chain joins TRBV30 to TRBJ2-3, with TRBD2 identical over 16 bases. The CDR3 is 19 residues long. From germline, CDR1 is GTSNPN and CDR2 SVGIG (reference sequence). The V and J ends lost 0 bases and 0 bases, in that order; junction bases with no gene match: 6. Full variable domain (rest looked up from reference TRBV30 and TRBJ2-3): SQTIHQWPATLVQPVGSPLSLECTVEGTSNPNLYWYRQAAGRGLQLLFYSVGIGQISSEVPQNLSASRPQDRQFILSSKKLLLSDSGFYLCAWSVRTGLAGGSTDTQYFGPGTRLTVL.

This rearrangement joins TRBV11-2 to TRBJ2-5, with TRBD2 as a possible D gene (6 bases). Per the germline V gene, CDR1 is SGHAT and CDR2 is FQNNGV. The CDR3 consists of 16 residues. V was trimmed by 1 base and J by 4 bases, leaving 16 bases between them. The chain's CDR3 is CASSLVLGDLGETQYF. The DNA of the CDR3 is TGTGCCAGCAGCTTAGTCTTAGGGGACTTAGGAGAGACCCAGTACTTC.

The chain is built from TRBV5-4 and TRBJ1-4; 11 positions match TRBD1. V was clipped by 4 bases and J by 3 bases; unmatched bases: 8. This CDR3 is built from 17 residues. The V gene's germline CDR1 is SGHNT and CDR2 YYREEE (reference sequence). CDR3 sequence reads: CASSPGQGAVANEKLFF. The CDR3 coding sequence is TGTGCCAGCAGCCCTGGACAGGGGGCAGTTGCTAATGAAAAACTGTTTTTT.

The chain uses TRBV19 and TRBJ2-3, with TRBD2 matching over 11 bases. Germline values: CDR1 LNHDA, CDR2 SQIVND (reference sequence). The V gene end was trimmed by 6 bases and the J gene end by 6 bases; junction bases not matched to a gene: 8. This CDR3 contains 15 residues. Here the CDR3 reads CASRRTSGRRDTQYF. The DNA of the CDR3 is TGTGCCAGTAGGAGAACTAGCGGGAGAAGGGATACGCAGTATTTT.

This chain links TRBV28 with TRBJ2-7; D possibly corresponds to TRBD1 (6 bases). CDR1 MDHEN and CDR2 SYDVKM come from the germline V gene. This CDR3 has 14 residues. The germline V and J ends were trimmed by 7 bases and 2 bases, with 15 bases remaining between them. This CDR3 is CASNPPTGTYEQYF. CDR3 sequence (DNA): TGTGCCAGCAACCCTCCGACAGGTACCTACGAGCAGTACTTC.

The chain has TRBV30 and TRBJ1-5; 7 bases line up with TRBD1. Looked up from germline, CDR1 is GTSNPN and CDR2 is SVGIG (reference sequence). With 1 base clipped from V and 0 bases from J, the junction kept 12 bases outside the gene matches. There are 18 residues in the CDR3. The CDR3 sequence is CAWSDDRESDYSNQPQHF. The CDR3 DNA follows: TGTGCCTGGAGTGATGACAGGGAATCCGACTATAGCAATCAGCCCCAGCATTTT.

This chain uses TRBV2 with TRBJ2-5; the match to TRBD2 covers 7 bases. The CDR3 extends over 16 amino acids. Looked up from germline, CDR1 is SNHLY and CDR2 is FYNNEI. The V gene end was trimmed by 8 bases and the J gene end by 8 bases; junction bases not matched to a gene: 20. CDR3 residues: CASDDARGIVGDTQYF. CDR3 nucleotide sequence: TGTGCCAGCGATGATGCGCGGGGGATAGTCGGGGATACCCAGTACTTC.

The rearrangement joins TRBV28 to TRBJ1-4; TRBD1 aligns across 7 bases. This CDR3 spans 16 amino acids. Germline V CDR1 and CDR2: MDHEN, SYDVKM. V was pared by 5 bases and J by 4 bases, with 10 bases of the junction left unmatched. This chain's CDR3 is CASSLRDRGYNEKLFF. The CDR3 bases are TGTGCCAGCAGTCTCCGGGACAGAGGATATAATGAAAAACTGTTTTTT.

The V gene is TRBV24-1, the J gene TRBJ2-5; possibly TRBD2 for D (5 bases). The ends were cut back, 1 base at V and 4 bases at J, with 12 bases in the middle. CDR1 and CDR2 (germline): KGHDR, SFDVKD. The CDR3 length is 15 residues. Written as DNA, the CDR3 is TGTGCCACCAGTGATTTTACTGGGAGTGGAGAGACCCAGTACTTC. The encoded protein is CATSDFTGSGETQYF.

The chain combines TRBV7-9 with TRBJ2-1, with 13 bases aligning to TRBD2. CDR3 length equals 14 residues. J gave up 13 bases and V 6 bases, and 9 bases lay outside the gene matches. CDR1 and CDR2 (germline): SEHNR, FQNEAQ (reference sequence). The CDR3: CASSIGGLAGPQFF. The CDR3 coding sequence is TGTGCCAGCAGTATAGGGGGACTAGCGGGACCACAGTTCTTC.

The rearrangement uses TRBV5-4 and TRBJ2-1; perhaps TRBD2 as D (5 bases). Germline CDR1 SGHNT, CDR2 YYREEE (reference sequence). The length of the CDR3 is 13 residues. The V gene lost 4 bases and the J gene lost 7 bases, with 12 bases spanning the gap. In DNA, the CDR3 is TGTGCCAGCAGCCTGAGATCGGGAAATGAGCAGTTCTTC. As protein: CASSLRSGNEQFF.

The chain is built from TRBV11-2 and TRBJ2-3; TRBD2 matches 7 bases. Germline V gene lookup returns CDR1 SGHAT and CDR2 FQNNGV. The CDR3 length is 16 residues. The J segment lost 4 bases and the V segment lost 5 bases, leaving 12 bases of the junction unmatched. This CDR3 reads CASSRGSGMIADTQYF. The CDR3 DNA follows: TGTGCCAGCAGCCGCGGCAGCGGGATGATCGCAGATACGCAGTATTTT.

The rearrangement uses TRBV2 and TRBJ2-7, with TRBD2 identical over 10 bases. The ends lost 7 bases at V and 4 bases at J; junction bases unmatched: 7. The CDR3 covers 14 residues. Germline CDR1 SNHLY, CDR2 FYNNEI. The DNA of the CDR3 is TGTGCCAGCAACGTAGCGGGGGGCGAATACGAGCAGTACTTC. Translated: CASNVAGGEYEQYF.

The rearrangement links TRBV20-1 to TRBJ1-5; D uncertain. Germline CDR1 and CDR2: DFQATT and SNEGSKA (reference sequence). This CDR3 has 13 amino acids. V was clipped by 3 bases and J by 5 bases, with 11 bases between them. The DNA of the CDR3 is TGCAGTGCTAGTTCCGGGTTTGATCAGCCCCAGCATTTT. This codes for CSASSGFDQPQHF.

The CDR3 sequence is CASSRTGAGSPLHF. In DNA form, the CDR3 reads TGTGCCAGCAGTCGGACAGGGGCTGGTTCACCCCTCCACTTT. J is TRBJ1-6 and V is TRBV6-2 or TRBV6-3; 9 positions match TRBD1. The V gene's germline CDR1 is MNHEY and CDR2 SVGEGT. Losses at the gene ends were 5 bases for V and 9 bases for J; bases not matched to a gene: 5. The CDR3 length is 14 residues.